In this sample, the clone carrying this TCR beta chain turned up a few times. V lost 8 bases, J lost 4 bases, and 12 bases stayed unmatched. The germline V gene encodes CDR1 MNHEY and CDR2 SMNVEV (reference sequence). The CDR3 extends over 15 amino acids. Source study methods: The assay estimated nucleated cells by amplifying reference gene primers. This table comes from immunoSEQ multiplex PCR, and its TCRdb copy is limited to in-frame clones, with some not included. V, J and clone size derive from that table, while D and trimming were established from the DNA sequence. In the table there are roughly 150,000 clones, about four fifths of which are singletons. These data are taken from a study of blood T cell repertoires in COVID-19. Study background: From the United States, Italy and Spain came samples of acute and convalescent COVID-19. PBMCs, B-cell-depleted T cells, or T cells were the source of the cDNA or gDNA that made up the material.

The TCR sequence derives from a human donor with acute or convalescent COVID-19. The donor label of this sample is uncertain. The chain recombines TRBV27 with TRBJ2-5; 8 bases fit TRBD1. Sample: peripheral blood. The CDR3 coding sequence is TGTGCCAGCCGGGACAGGTTCTCCAGGGGAGAGACCCAGTACTTC. Protein: CASRDRFSRGETQYF.